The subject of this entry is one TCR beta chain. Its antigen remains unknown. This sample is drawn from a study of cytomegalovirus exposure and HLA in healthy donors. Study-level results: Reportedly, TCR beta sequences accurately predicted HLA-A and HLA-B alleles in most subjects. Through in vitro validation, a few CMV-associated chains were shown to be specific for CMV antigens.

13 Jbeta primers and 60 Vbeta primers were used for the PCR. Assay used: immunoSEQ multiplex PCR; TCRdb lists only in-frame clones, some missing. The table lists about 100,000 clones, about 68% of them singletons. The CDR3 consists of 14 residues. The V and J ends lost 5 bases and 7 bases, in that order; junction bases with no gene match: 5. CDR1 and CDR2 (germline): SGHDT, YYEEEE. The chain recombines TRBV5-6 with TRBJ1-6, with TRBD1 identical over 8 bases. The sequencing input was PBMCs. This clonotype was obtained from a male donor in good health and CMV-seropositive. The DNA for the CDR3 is TGTGCCAGCAGATTGAGACAGGGGAATTCACCCCTCCACTTT. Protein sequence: CASRLRQGNSPLHF. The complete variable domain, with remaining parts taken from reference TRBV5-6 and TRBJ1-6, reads DAGVTQSPTHLIKTRGQQVTLRCSPKSGHDTVSWYQQALGQGPQFIFQYYEEEERQRGNFPDRFSGHQFPNYSSELNVNALLLGDSALYLCASRLRQGNSPLHFGNGTRLTVT.